These T cell receptor beta chains were read from a single sample in a study of blood T cell repertoires in COVID-19. This table comes from immunoSEQ multiplex PCR, and its TCRdb copy is limited to in-frame clones, with some not included. Of about 220,000 clones listed, 83% are singletons. Input material: PBMCs or T cells enriched from blood (not recorded which). The receptors come from a woman aged 45-65 years who had been exposed to COVID-19. Both conserved end residues are part of each CDR3. D genes are given only for firm matches. The size field is filled for only some rows; it gives once, few, many or a size class.

TRBV5-1	TRBJ1-2	-	-	TGCGCCAGCCCCCCCGAAGAGGGCAGCTATGGCTACACCTTC	CASPPEEGSYGYTF
TRBV12-3/TRBV12-4	TRBJ2-1	-	-	TGTGCCAGCAGTTTTGAAGGACTAGGGGGTACGTTCTTC	CASSFEGLGGTFF
TRBV5-1	TRBJ1-3	-	-	TGCGCCAGCAGCTCGGAACGGGGGGGAAACACCATATATTTT	CASSSERGGNTIYF
TRBV5-1	TRBJ2-7	few	TRBD1	TGCGCCAGCAGCCACGGGACAGGGGGGACCTACGAGCAGTACTTC	CASSHGTGGTYEQYF
TRBV24-1	TRBJ1-1	-	TRBD1	TGTGCCACCAGGCCAGGGGGCTCGCACACTGAAGCTTTCTTT	CATRPGGSHTEAFF
TRBV7-9	TRBJ1-1	-	-	TGTGCCTGTCCGGGGGCTGAAGCTTTCTTT	CACPGAEAFF
TRBV29-1	TRBJ2-1	once	-	TGCAGCGTTGTTACTAGCTGGAATGAGCAGTTCTTC	CSVVTSWNEQFF
TRBV11-3	TRBJ2-5	-	-	TGTGCCAGCAGCTTCCGCGGGGCAGGGGGCCAAGAGACCCAGTACTTC	CASSFRGAGGQETQYF
TRBV2	TRBJ1-2	-	-	TGTGCCAGCAGTGAAGCCCGGTATGGCTACACCTTC	CASSEARYGYTF
TRBV20-1	TRBJ2-7	-	-	TGCAGTGCTAGTGGACGGACGCAGGGAACCTACGAGCAGTACTTC	CSASGRTQGTYEQYF
TRBV11-2	TRBJ1-1	-	-	TGTGCCAGCAGTCCATACAGCGGAACTGAAGCTTTCTTT	CASSPYSGTEAFF
TRBV5-1	TRBJ1-1	-	TRBD1	TGCGCCAGCAGCCCCGCACTGGGACAGGGCACTGAAGCTTTCTTT	CASSPALGQGTEAFF
TRBV3-1/TRBV3-2	TRBJ1-3	-	-	TGTGCCAGCAGCCAAGGAATAGGGGTGGCTGGAAACACCATATATTTT	CASSQGIGVAGNTIYF
TRBV7-9	TRBJ2-1	-	TRBD2	TGTGCCAGCAGCCTCAGACCGGGACTAGCGGGATACAATGAGCAGTTCTTC	CASSLRPGLAGYNEQFF
TRBV10-2	TRBJ1-4	-	-	-	CASSTSYGEKLFF